This T cell receptor (beta chain) was sequenced in a study of beta chain features in type 1 diabetes. This clone turned up a few times. Reverse transcribing all isolated RNA meant expressed TCRB transcripts were sequenced. Clones were sequenced by immunoSEQ multiplex PCR, and TCRdb holds only the in-frame ones, with some missing. The sample lists under 250,000 clones, 14% occurring once. CDR1 is MDHEN and CDR2 is SYDVKM in the germline V gene. V lost 4 bases and J lost 2, with 25 bases in between. This CDR3 comprises 19 residues. The chain is built from TRBV28 and TRBJ2-3; tentatively, D is TRBD2 (6 bases). This receptor was identified in a woman between 40 and 55 years old in good health. The sequenced sample consisted of naive CD4+ T cells from blood. The CDR3 sequence: CASSSVFVGSKRATDTQYF. CDR3 nucleotide sequence: TGTGCCAGCAGTTCGGTGTTCGTAGGATCTAAGCGGGCCACAGATACGCAGTATTTT.